A single TCR beta chain is shown here with its context. The antigen is not known. TCRbeta libraries were built with three rounds of nested PCR, modified from ARM-PCR. TCRdb passed the multiplex PCR reads through MiXCR, listing each CDR3 protein once. The table shows under 85,000 distinct CDR3 sequences, with around 80% occurring only once. The template was RNA from unsorted bulk tissue. Distant lung tissue was collected more than 3 cm away from the tumor edge. The CDR3 spans 14 residues. CDR1 and CDR2 from the germline V gene are SNHLY and FYNNEI. The V gene lost 6 bases and the J gene lost 7 bases, with 19 bases spanning the gap. These data belong to a study of tumor and adjacent non-tumor tissue in lung cancer. Study as a whole: Histology: 12 adenocarcinoma, a couple of squamous cell carcinoma, 1 small cell lung cancer. The study, taken as a whole, reports: Significantly higher TCR diversity was found in tumor than normal lung.

The receptor was derived from a man aged 65 to 85 with non-small cell lung cancer. V is TRBV2 and J is TRBJ2-7; maybe TRBD2 (6 bases). The source material was distant non-tumor lung tissue. The CDR3 here is CASSILSGVGEQYF. As DNA, the CDR3 is TGTGCCAGCAGCATCCTCTCGGGGGTTGGGGAGCAGTACTTC.